This T cell receptor (beta chain) was captured by sequencing in a study of blood T cell repertoires in COVID-19. Assay used: immunoSEQ multiplex PCR; TCRdb lists only in-frame clones, some missing. The sample consists of 90,000 or so clones, around nine tenths of them appearing once. This receptor was taken from a woman aged 60-75 years with COVID-19, enrolled during active disease. The specimen was peripheral blood.

CDR3 DNA sequence: TGTGCCAGCAGTCTAACGGGGACAGGCAATTCACCCCTCCACTTT. Translated, it gives CASSLTGTGNSPLHF. This chain links TRBV27 with TRBJ1-6, with 8 bases aligning to TRBD1. V shed 5 bases, J shed 7 bases, and the junction held 7 bases outside the gene matches. Germline lookup yields CDR1 MNHEY and CDR2 SMNVEV (reference sequence). The CDR3 runs to 15 residues.